This TCR beta chain was obtained from a study of shared clonotypes between healthy human individuals. Sequencing was at deep level. Only in-frame clones appear in the TCRdb table, and some are missing; sequencing was by immunoSEQ multiplex PCR. The table lists some 740,000 clones, around 92% of them singletons. Naive CD8 cells lacked CD45RO and underwent positive selection for CCR7, leaving out terminally differentiated effector memory CD45RA+ cells. Per germline, CDR1 LNHDA and CDR2 SQIVND (reference sequence). After removal of 6 bases from V and 5 bases from J, the junction contained 6 bases not matched to a gene. The CDR3 is 14 residues long. This clone appeared once.

The receptor was isolated from a man aged 25-45 years in good health. The sequenced sample was naive CD8+ T cells sorted from blood. The chain is built from TRBV19 and TRBJ2-7; 11 nucleotides line up with TRBD2. DNA for the CDR3: TGTGCCAGTAGCAGACTAGCGGGGATAGACGAGCAGTACTTC. Its protein product is CASSRLAGIDEQYF.